This T cell receptor beta chain was found in a study of beta chain features in type 1 diabetes. Sorting that relied on CD45RO/CCR7/CD25/CD127/CD95/CD27 yielded CD4+ naive, central memory, regulatory and stem cell-like memory cells. The ends were cut back, 4 bases at V and 7 bases at J, with 4 bases in the middle. CDR1 and CDR2 (germline): SQVTM, ANQGSEA. This CDR3 contains 10 residues. Expressed TCRB transcripts were sequenced, since all the RNA that had been isolated was reverse transcribed. Using immunoSEQ multiplex PCR, the repertoire was profiled, and TCRdb retains in-frame clones only, with some absent. This sample has about 340,000 clones, with around an eighth found just once. General observations from the study: There was a moderate but significant shortening of TCRB CDR3s in all four CD4+ subsets of Type 1 diabetes patients. The naive, central memory and Treg TCRB repertoires of patients appeared to be more similar to one another than those of healthy donors.

Details on this clone: Its antigen is still unknown.

Material for sequencing was naive CD4+ T cells from blood. This clonotype was obtained from a woman under 30 with type 1 diabetes. The rearrangement uses TRBV29-1 and TRBJ2-2; D is unresolved. CDR3 in amino acids: CSVGVGELFF. The CDR3, as DNA: TGCAGCGTTGGAGTCGGGGAGCTGTTTTTT.